Listed here is a single TCR beta chain. Authors' processing steps: From reference gene primer amplification, estimates of nucleated cell counts were derived. Profiled with immunoSEQ multiplex PCR; TCRdb holds only in-frame clones, not every one. The V and J calls and clone size come from that table; D and trimming were worked out from the DNA. The sample contains around 220,000 clones, roughly 80% of which appear only once. The sample belongs to a study of blood T cell repertoires in COVID-19. Turning to the study itself: Whether acute or convalescent, the COVID-19 samples came from the United States, Italy and Spain.

The length of the CDR3 is 12 residues. V was trimmed by 0 bases and J by 5 bases, leaving 4 bases between them. The V gene's germline CDR1 is LNHNV and CDR2 YYDKDF (reference sequence). The sequenced sample was peripheral blood. This sequence was found in a woman over 75 with active or convalescent COVID-19. This rearrangement joins TRBV15 to TRBJ2-5; D unresolved. The CDR3 DNA reads as TGTGCCACCAGCAGAGATCAGGAGACCCAGTACTTC. Encoded protein: CATSRDQETQYF.